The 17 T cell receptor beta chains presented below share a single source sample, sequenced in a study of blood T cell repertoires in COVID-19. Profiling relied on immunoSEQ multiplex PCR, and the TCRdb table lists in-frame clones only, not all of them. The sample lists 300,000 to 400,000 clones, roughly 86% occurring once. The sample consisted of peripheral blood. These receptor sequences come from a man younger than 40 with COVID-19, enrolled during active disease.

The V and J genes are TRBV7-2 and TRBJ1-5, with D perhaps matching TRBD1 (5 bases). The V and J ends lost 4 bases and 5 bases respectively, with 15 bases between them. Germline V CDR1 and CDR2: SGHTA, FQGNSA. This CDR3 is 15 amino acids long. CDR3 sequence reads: CASSSGGGVHQPQHF. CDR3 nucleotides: TGTGCCAGCAGCTCCGGAGGAGGGGTACATCAGCCCCAGCATTTT.

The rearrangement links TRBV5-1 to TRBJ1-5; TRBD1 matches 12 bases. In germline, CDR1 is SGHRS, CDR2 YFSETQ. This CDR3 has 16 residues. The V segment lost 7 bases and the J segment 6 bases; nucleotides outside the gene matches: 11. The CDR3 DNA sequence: TGCGCCAGCTTACCGGCAGGGACAGGGGGCACTCAGCCCCAGCATTTT. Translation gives CASLPAGTGGTQPQHF.

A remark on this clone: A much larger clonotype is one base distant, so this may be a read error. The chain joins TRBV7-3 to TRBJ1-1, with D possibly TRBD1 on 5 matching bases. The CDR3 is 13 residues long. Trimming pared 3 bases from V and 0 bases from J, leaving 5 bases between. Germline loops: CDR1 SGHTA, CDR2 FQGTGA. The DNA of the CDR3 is TGTGCCAGCAGCTTGACAGTGAACACTGAAGCTTTCTTT. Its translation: CASSLTVNTEAFF.

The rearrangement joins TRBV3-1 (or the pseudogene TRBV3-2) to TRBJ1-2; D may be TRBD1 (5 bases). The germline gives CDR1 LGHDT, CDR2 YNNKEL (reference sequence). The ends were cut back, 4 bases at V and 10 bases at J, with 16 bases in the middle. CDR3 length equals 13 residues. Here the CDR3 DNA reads TGTGCCAGCAGCCCCAGGGTGACCCGCGACTACACCTTC. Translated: CASSPRVTRDYTF.

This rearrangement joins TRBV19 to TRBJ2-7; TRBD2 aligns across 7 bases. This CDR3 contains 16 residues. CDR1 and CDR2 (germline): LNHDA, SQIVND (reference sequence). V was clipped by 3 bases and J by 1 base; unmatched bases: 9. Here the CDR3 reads CASSISGGSGSYEQYF. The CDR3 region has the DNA TGTGCCAGTAGTATTTCTGGCGGGAGTGGGTCCTACGAGCAGTACTTC.

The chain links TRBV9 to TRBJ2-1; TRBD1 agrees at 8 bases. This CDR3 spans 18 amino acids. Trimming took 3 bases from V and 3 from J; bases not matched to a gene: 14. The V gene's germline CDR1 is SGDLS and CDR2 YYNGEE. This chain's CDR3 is CASSDPISGTGYYNEQFF. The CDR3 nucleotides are TGTGCCAGCAGCGATCCCATCTCCGGGACAGGCTACTACAATGAGCAGTTCTTC.

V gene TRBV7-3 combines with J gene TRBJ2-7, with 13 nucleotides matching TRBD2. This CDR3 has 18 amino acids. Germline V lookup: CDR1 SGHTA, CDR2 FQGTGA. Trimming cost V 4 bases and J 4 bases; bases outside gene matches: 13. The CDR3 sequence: CASSSGLAGVSRPYEQYF. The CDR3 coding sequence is TGTGCCAGCAGCTCAGGACTAGCGGGAGTAAGCCGACCTTACGAGCAGTACTTC.

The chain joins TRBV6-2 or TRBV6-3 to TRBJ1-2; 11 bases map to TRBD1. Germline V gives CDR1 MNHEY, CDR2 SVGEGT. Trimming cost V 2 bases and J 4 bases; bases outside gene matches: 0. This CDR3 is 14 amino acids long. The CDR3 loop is CASSYGQGAYGYTF. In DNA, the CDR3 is TGTGCCAGCAGTTACGGACAGGGGGCCTATGGCTACACCTTC.

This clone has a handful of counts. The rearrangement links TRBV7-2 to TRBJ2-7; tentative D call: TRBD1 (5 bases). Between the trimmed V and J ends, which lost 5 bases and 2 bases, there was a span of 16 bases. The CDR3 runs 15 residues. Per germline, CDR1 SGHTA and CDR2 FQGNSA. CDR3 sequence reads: CASSPPGKWAYEQYF. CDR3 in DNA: TGTGCCAGCAGCCCCCCAGGGAAATGGGCCTACGAGCAGTACTTC.

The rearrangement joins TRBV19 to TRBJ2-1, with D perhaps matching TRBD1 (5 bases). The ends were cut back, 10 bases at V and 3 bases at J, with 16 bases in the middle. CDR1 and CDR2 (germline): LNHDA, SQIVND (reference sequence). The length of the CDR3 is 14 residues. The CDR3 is CATKGLGHYNEQFF. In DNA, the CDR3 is TGTGCCACCAAAGGGTTGGGGCACTACAATGAGCAGTTCTTC.

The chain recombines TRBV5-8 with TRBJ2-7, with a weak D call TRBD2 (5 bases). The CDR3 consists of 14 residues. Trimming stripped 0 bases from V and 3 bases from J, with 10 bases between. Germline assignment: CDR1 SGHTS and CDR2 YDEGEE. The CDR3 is CASSLVIGSYEQYF. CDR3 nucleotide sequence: TGTGCCAGCAGCTTGGTAATAGGGAGCTACGAGCAGTACTTC.

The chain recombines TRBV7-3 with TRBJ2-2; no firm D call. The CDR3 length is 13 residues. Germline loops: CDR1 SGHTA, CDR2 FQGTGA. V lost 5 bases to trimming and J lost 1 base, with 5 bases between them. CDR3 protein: CASSPGNTGELFF. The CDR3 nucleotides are TGTGCCAGCAGCCCAGGGAACACCGGGGAGCTGTTTTTT.

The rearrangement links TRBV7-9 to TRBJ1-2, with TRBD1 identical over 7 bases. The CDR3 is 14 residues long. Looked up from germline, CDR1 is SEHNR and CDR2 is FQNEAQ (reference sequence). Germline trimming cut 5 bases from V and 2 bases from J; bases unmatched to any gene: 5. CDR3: CASSIGQANYGYTF. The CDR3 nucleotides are TGTGCCAGCAGCATAGGACAGGCGAACTATGGCTACACCTTC. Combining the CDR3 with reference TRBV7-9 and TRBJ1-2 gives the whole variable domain DTGVSQNPRHKITKRGQNVTFRCDPISEHNRLYWYRQTLGQGPEFLTYFQNEAQLEKSRLLSDRFSAERPKGSFSTLEIQRTEQGDSAMYLCASSIGQANYGYTFGSGTRLTVV.

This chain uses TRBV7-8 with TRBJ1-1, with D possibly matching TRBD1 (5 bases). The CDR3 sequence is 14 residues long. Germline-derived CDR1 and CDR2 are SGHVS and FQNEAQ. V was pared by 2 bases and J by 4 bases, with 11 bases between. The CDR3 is CASSLTRVGTEAFF. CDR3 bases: TGTGCCAGCAGCTTAACCAGGGTGGGCACTGAAGCTTTCTTT. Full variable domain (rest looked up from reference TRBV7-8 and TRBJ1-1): GAGVSQSPRYKVAKRGQDVALRCDPISGHVSLFWYQQALGQGPEFLTYFQNEAQLDKSGLPSDRFFAERPEGSVSTLKIQRTQQEDSAVYLCASSLTRVGTEAFFGQGTRLTVV.

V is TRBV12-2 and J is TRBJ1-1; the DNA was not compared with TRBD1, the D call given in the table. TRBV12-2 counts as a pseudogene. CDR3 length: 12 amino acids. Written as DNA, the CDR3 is TGTGCAAGCCGACAGGGGAAAACTGAAGCTTTCTTT. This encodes CASRQGKTEAFF.

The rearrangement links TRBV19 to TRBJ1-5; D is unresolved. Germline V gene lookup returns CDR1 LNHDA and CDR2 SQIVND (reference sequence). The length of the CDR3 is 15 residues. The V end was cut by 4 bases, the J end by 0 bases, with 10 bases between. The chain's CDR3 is CASSNGMYSNQPQHF. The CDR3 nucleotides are TGTGCCAGTAGTAATGGCATGTATAGCAATCAGCCCCAGCATTTT.

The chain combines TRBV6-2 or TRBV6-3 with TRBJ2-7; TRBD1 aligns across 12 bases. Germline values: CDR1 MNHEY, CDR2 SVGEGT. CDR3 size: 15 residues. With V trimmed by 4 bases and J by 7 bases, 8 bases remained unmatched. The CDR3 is CASSFPGQGAGEQYF. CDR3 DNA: TGTGCCAGCAGTTTTCCGGGACAGGGGGCGGGTGAGCAGTACTTC.